The 7 T cell receptor beta chains below were found in one sample sequenced in a study of cytomegalovirus exposure and HLA in healthy donors. PCR amplification relied on 60 Vbeta primers (plus 13 Jbeta primers). TCRdb keeps only in-frame clones here, not all; method: immunoSEQ multiplex PCR. The sample shows approximately 170,000 clones, approximately 73% of them seen only once. The specimen was PBMCs. The receptors derive from a man in his fifties or sixties in good health and CMV-seronegative.

This clone was counted a few times. This chain connects TRBV27 to TRBJ1-6, with D unclear. V was cut by 3 bases and J by 2 bases, with 8 bases left in between. The CDR3 is made up of 15 amino acids. Germline V gives CDR1 MNHEY, CDR2 SMNVEV (reference sequence). The CDR3 DNA follows: TGTGCCAGCAGTTTGACGACTACCTATAATTCACCCCTCCACTTT. Translated: CASSLTTTYNSPLHF.

This rearrangement joins TRBV18 to TRBJ1-5, with D perhaps matching TRBD1 (5 bases). This CDR3 region has 14 residues. Trimming took 3 bases from V and 3 from J, leaving 9 bases between them. The germline V gene encodes CDR1 KGHSH and CDR2 LQKENI. Written as DNA, the CDR3 is TGTGCCAGCTCACCTGCGACAGACAATCAGCCCCAGCATTTT. Translated, it gives CASSPATDNQPQHF.

The rearrangement links TRBV4-3 to TRBJ2-3; weak D call: TRBD2 (6 bases). This CDR3 region has 18 residues. The germline V and J ends were trimmed by 4 bases and 0 bases, with 20 bases remaining between them. Germline CDR1 LGHNA, CDR2 YSLEER. The DNA of the CDR3 is TGCGCCAGCAGCCCGTCCCGGGACTTTCCCTTAAGCACAGATACGCAGTATTTT. Its protein is CASSPSRDFPLSTDTQYF.

V is TRBV7-2 and J is TRBJ1-1, with TRBD1 matching 10 bases. V lost 2 bases to trimming and J lost 5 bases; unmatched junction nucleotides: 5. The CDR3 covers 15 residues. The germline V gene encodes CDR1 SGHTA and CDR2 FQGNSA. CDR3: CASSLSGQGGTEAFF. The CDR3 DNA sequence: TGTGCCAGCAGCTTATCCGGACAGGGGGGAACTGAAGCTTTCTTT. Full variable domain (missing parts from reference TRBV7-2 and TRBJ1-1): GAGVSQSPSNKVTEKGKDVELRCDPISGHTALYWYRQSLGQGLEFLIYFQGNSAPDKSGLPSDRFSAERTGGSVSTLTIQRTQQEDSAVYLCASSLSGQGGTEAFFGQGTRLTVV.

In regard to this clone: A junction boundary mismatches the germline segment, possibly from a read error. Other DNA sequences of this sample code for an identical CDR3. The V gene is TRBV28, the J gene TRBJ1-1; D is ambiguous. The CDR3 extends over 14 amino acids. The germline CDR1 and CDR2 sequences are MDHEN and SYDVKM. The CDR3 loop is CASSETGGNTEAFF. The CDR3 nucleotides read TGCGCCAGCAGTGAAACCGGAGGGAACACTGAAGCTTTCTTT.

The chain's CDR3 is CASSLVTSGGPRGTQYF. In nucleotides, the CDR3 is TGTGCCAGCAGCTTAGTGACTAGCGGGGGCCCAAGGGGGACCCAGTACTTC. V and J are TRBV7-2 and TRBJ2-5; TRBD2 matches at 12 bases. The CDR3 spans 17 residues. Germline CDR1 reads SGHTA; CDR2 reads FQGNSA. The V segment lost 1 base and the J segment 7 bases; nucleotides outside the gene matches: 10.

The J gene is TRBJ1-1, the V gene TRBV5-6; tentative D call: TRBD1 (6 bases). The V and J ends lost 1 base and 2 bases respectively, with 9 bases between them. CDR1 and CDR2 (germline): SGHDT, YYEEEE. The CDR3 covers 14 residues. The CDR3 nucleotides are TGTGCCAGCAGCTTGACAGGGCTAAACACTGAAGCTTTCTTT. Translating gives CASSLTGLNTEAFF.